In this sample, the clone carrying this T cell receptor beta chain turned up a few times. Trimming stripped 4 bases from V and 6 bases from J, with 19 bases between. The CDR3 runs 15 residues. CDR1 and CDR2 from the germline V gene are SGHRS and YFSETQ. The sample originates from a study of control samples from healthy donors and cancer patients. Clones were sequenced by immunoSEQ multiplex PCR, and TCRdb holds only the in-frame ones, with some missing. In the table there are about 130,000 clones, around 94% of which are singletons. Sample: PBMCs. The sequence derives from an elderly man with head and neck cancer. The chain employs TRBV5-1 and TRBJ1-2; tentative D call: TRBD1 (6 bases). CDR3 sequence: CASSIGTRVGNGYTF. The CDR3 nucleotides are TGCGCCAGCAGCATAGGGACAAGAGTAGGGAATGGCTACACCTTC.